The entry below describes one TCR beta chain. Its specificity is unknown. Once extracted for a subset, genomic DNA was divided evenly among several immunoSEQ plates. Libraries were prepared by immunoSEQ multiplex PCR; TCRdb keeps only in-frame clonotypes and omits some of them. The sample comprises over a million clones, 96% of which are singletons, and roughly 1.2% rests with the top ten. The data stem from a study of shared clonotypes between healthy human individuals. Study summary: The plates for each donor numbered three CD4 naive, three CD4 memory, two CD8 naive and one CD8 memory.

Whole-study findings and limits: Several donors showed sharing of approximately 5% of naive CD4 clonotypes.

The CDR3 contains 15 residues. The J segment lost 5 bases and the V segment lost 7 bases, leaving 9 bases of the junction unmatched. CDR1 is LNHDA and CDR2 is SQIVND in the germline V gene (reference sequence). Material: naive CD4+ T cells sorted from blood. Sample subset: CD45RA+ positively selected. The origin of this receptor is a man under 40 in good health. The chain recombines TRBV19 with TRBJ2-1; TRBD1 aligns across 9 bases. The CDR3 here is CASTLGQGMDNEQFF. The CDR3 region has the DNA TGTGCCAGTACCTTGGGACAGGGTATGGACAATGAGCAGTTCTTC.